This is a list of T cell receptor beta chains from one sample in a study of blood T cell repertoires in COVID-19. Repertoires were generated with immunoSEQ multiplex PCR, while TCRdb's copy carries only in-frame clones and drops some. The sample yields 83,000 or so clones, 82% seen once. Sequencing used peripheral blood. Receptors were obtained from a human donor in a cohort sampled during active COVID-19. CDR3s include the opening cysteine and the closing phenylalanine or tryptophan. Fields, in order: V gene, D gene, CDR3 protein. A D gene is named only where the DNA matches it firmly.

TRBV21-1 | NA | CASRKRVNRANSPLHF
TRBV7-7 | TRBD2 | CASSSVGGADTQYF
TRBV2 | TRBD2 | CASGTSGTDTQYF
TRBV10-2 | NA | CASSDRDKSYEQYF
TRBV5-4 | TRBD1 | CASSSKTGYGEKLFF
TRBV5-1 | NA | CASSPATRLDGELFF
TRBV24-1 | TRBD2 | CATSDAGGLDTQYF
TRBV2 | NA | CASRRGLWGVGANEQFF
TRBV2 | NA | CAISKGGLSTDTQYF
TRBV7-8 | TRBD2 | CASRPPRGGGAGGELFF
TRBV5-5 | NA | CASSFGAPTEAFF
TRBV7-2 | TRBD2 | CASSIPPGLARSDTQYF
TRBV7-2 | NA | CASSTTGLGGYTF
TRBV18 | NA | CASSQGDYQETQYF